This T cell receptor (beta chain) was retrieved from a study of control samples from healthy donors and cancer patients. The germline gives CDR1 MNHNY, CDR2 SVGAGI (reference sequence). The CDR3 has 13 residues. V was clipped by 8 bases and J by 0 bases, with 9 bases between them. Data came from immunoSEQ multiplex PCR; TCRdb stores just in-frame clones and leaves some out. The sample shows approximately 50,000 clones, around nine tenths of them seen only once. The sequenced sample was PBMCs. This TCR was sampled from a man between 25 and 39 years old with colorectal cancer. The J gene is TRBJ2-3, the V gene TRBV6-6, with D maybe TRBD2 (5 bases). CDR3 DNA sequence: TGTGCCAGCGGCCGGACTAGCACAGATACGCAGTATTTT. This encodes CASGRTSTDTQYF.